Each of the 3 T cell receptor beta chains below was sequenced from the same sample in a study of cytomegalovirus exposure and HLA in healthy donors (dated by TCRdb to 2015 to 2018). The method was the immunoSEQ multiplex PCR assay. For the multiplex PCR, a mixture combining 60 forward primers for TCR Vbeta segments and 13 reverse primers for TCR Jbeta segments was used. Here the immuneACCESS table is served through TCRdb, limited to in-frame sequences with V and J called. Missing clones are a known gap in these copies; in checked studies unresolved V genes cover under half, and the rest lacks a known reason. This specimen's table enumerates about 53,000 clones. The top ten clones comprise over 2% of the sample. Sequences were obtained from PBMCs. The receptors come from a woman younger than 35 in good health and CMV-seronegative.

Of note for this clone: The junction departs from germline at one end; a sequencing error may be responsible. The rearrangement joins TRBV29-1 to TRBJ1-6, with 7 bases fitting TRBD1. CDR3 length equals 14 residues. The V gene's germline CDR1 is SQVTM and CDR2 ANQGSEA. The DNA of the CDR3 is TGCAGCGTCCGACAGGGTGCTTATAATTCACACCTCCACTTT. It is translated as CSVRQGAYNSHLHF.

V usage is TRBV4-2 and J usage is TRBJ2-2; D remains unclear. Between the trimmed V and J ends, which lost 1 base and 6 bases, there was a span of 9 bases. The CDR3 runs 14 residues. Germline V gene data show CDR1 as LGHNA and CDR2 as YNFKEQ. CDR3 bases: TGTGCCAGCAGCCAAGCGGCAGGTCCCGGGGAGCTGTTTTTT. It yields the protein CASSQAAGPGELFF.

CDR3 loop: CASSSDRSSYEQYF. CDR3 DNA sequence: TGTGCCAGCAGCTCGGACAGGTCCTCCTACGAGCAGTACTTC. The V gene is TRBV6-1, the J gene TRBJ2-7, with 7 bases lining up with TRBD1. CDR3 length: 14 amino acids. Losses at the gene ends were 6 bases for V and 0 bases for J; bases not matched to a gene: 5. Germline CDR1 and CDR2: MNHNS and SASEGT.